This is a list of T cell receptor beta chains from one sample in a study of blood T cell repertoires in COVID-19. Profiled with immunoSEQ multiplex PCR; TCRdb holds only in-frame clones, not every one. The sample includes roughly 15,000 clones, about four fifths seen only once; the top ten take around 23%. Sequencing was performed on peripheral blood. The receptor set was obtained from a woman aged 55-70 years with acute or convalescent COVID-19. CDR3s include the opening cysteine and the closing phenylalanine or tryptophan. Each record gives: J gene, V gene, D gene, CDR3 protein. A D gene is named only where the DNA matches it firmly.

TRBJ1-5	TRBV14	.	CASSQDTGLQHF
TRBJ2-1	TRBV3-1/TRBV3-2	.	CASSQAPSRYKQFF
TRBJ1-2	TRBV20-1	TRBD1	CSAGQGRGYTF
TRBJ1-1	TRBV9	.	CASSADSMNTEAFF
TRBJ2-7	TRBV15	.	CATSQGVGGARYEQYF
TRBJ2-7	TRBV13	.	CASSGTTTYEQYF
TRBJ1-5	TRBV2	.	CASSDPDRYSNQPQHF
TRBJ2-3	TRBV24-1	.	CATSDGLGTDTQYF
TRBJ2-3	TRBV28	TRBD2	CASRTPVRGRRSDTQYF
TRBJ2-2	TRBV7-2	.	CASSFYRAADTGELFF
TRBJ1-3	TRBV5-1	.	CASSFQGSSSGNTIYF
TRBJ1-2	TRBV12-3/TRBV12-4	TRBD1	CASSWGQGYGYTF
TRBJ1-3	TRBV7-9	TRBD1	CASSLGDSSGNTIYF
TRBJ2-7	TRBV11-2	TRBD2	CASSLRETSYEQYF
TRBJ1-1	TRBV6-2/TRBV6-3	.	CASSYPAGGGTEAFF
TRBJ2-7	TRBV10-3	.	CAISEGQHSSYEQYF
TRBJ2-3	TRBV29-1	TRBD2	CSVGGTSDYTDTQYF
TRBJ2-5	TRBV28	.	CASGRGSGLRSETQYF
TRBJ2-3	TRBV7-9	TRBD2	CASSFAAGDSDTQYF
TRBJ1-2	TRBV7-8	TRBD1	CASSSYRQGNYGYTF
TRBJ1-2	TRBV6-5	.	CASSRPGQLIYGYTF
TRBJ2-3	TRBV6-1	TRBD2	CASKASGSTDTQYF
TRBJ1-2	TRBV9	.	CASSVAGGLDYTF
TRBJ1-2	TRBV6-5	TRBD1	CASSRDRVRGYTF
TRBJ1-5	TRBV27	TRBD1	CASSSTVPGQGRRNQPQHF
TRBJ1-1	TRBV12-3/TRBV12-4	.	CASSNRGNTEAFF
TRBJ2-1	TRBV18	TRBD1	CASSRRPGQGNEQFF
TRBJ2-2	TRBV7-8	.	CASSRGRVPGELFF
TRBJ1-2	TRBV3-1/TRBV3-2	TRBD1	CASSLTGTGVGYGYTF
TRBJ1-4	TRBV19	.	CASSKTRQANEKLFF
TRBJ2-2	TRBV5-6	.	CASSSSGANTGELFF
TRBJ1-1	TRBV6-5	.	CASARGGDTEAFF
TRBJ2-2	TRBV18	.	CATTAQKDRLTGELFF
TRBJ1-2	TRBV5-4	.	CASGQDFYGYTF
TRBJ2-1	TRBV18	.	CASSLLNNEQFF
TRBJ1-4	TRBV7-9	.	CASSLSDEKLFF
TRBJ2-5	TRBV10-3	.	CAISARREETQYF
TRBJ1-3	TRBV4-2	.	CASSPDGSSGNTIYF
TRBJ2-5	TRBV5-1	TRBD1	CASSLGAGGGETQYF
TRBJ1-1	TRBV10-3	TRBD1	CAISESTGGSTEAFF
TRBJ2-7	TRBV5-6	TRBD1	CASSLYPDRALTYEQYF
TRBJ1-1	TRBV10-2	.	CASSEGRLTEAFF
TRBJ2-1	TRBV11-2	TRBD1	CASSFPGQAYNEQFF
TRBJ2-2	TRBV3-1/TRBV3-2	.	CASSQGWHGELFF
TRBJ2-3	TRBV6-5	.	CASLSGDTQYF
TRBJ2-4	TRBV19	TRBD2	CASRRRGTTENIQYF
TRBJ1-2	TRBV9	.	CASSVAYGGGYTF
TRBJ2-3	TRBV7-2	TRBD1	CASSPRDRGTDTQYF
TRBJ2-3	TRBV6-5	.	CGSKDILGTDTQYF
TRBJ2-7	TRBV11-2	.	CASSQRVSSYEQYF
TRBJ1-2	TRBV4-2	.	CASSQGIGGNYGYTF